The clone carrying this TCR beta chain came up many times. Its target is not known. The data originate from a study of CD8 T cells in ankylosing spondylitis. TCR beta libraries were made by quantitative 5'-RACE with molecular barcodes. Using its own MiXCR run on the 5' RACE reads, TCRdb lists one record per CDR3 protein. Here the sample spans about 390,000 distinct CDR3 sequences, 20% to 25% being singletons. Broader study findings: In ankylosing spondylitis blood, a motif of seven or eight highly homologous TCR beta variants appeared characteristic. The authors reported significant enrichment of disease-linked clones in matched ankylosing spondylitis synovial fluid. Disease-linked clones, CD8+, were relatively rare in peripheral blood.

With 5 bases removed from V and 6 bases from J, the gap between germline ends came to 23 bases. The CDR3 covers 16 residues. Germline lookup yields CDR1 SGHAT and CDR2 FQNNGV. The sequenced sample consisted of blood, either unsorted or a sorted T cell fraction (not recorded which). The chain combines TRBV11-2 with TRBJ2-7; the D gene is possibly TRBD1 (6 bases). The receptor comes from a male donor with ankylosing spondylitis. The CDR3 DNA sequence: TGTGCCAGCAGCGGACTCGGACAGAACAATAAGGGCGAGCAGTACTTC. Protein sequence: CASSGLGQNNKGEQYF. Combining the CDR3 with reference TRBV11-2 and TRBJ2-7 gives the whole variable domain EAGVAQSPRYKIIEKRQSVAFWCNPISGHATLYWYQQILGQGPKLLIQFQNNGVVDDSQLPKDRFSAERLKGVDSTLKIQPAKLEDSAVYLCASSGLGQNNKGEQYFGPGTRLTVT.